A single sample gave rise to the 15 T cell receptor beta chains below, sequenced in a study of control samples from healthy donors and cancer patients. The table came from immunoSEQ multiplex PCR; TCRdb's copy has only in-frame clones and leaves some out. This table holds 75,000 to 100,000 clones, roughly 92% found once. The specimen sequenced was blood. These receptors originate from a human donor in good health. The donor label of this sample is uncertain.

V is TRBV7-8 and J is TRBJ2-5; the match to TRBD2 covers 8 bases. Per germline, CDR1 SGHVS and CDR2 FQNEAQ. The CDR3 loop spans 17 amino acids. With 7 bases clipped from V and 1 base from J, the junction kept 14 bases outside the gene matches. The CDR3 protein is CASTPTGGLIFQETQYF. In DNA, the CDR3 is TGTGCCAGCACCCCAACGGGGGGGCTAATCTTCCAAGAGACCCAGTACTTC.

The chain links TRBV5-1 to TRBJ2-5, with D maybe TRBD2 (5 bases). The length of the CDR3 is 17 residues. The germline CDR1 and CDR2 sequences are SGHRS and YFSETQ. Trimming shortened V by 0 bases and J by 0 bases, and 15 bases separated the two germline ends. The CDR3 loop reads CASSLAYERGHQETQYF. The CDR3 DNA sequence: TGCGCCAGCAGCTTGGCCTATGAACGAGGGCACCAAGAGACCCAGTACTTC.

V and J are TRBV12-3 or TRBV12-4 and TRBJ1-3; the D is unclear. The CDR3 has 12 amino acids. The ends were cut back, 3 bases at V and 6 bases at J, with 6 bases in the middle. CDR3 coding DNA: TGTGCCAGCAGTTTTTCCCTAAACACCATATATTTT. It is translated as CASSFSLNTIYF.

The V call is TRBV28, the J call TRBJ1-5; D not resolved. The V and J ends lost 1 base and 3 bases respectively, with 10 bases between them. Germline CDR1 and CDR2: MDHEN and SYDVKM. This CDR3 comprises 15 residues. Here the CDR3 reads CASSLSTSFNQPQHF. The CDR3 DNA is TGTGCCAGCAGTTTATCTACATCGTTCAATCAGCCCCAGCATTTT.

This chain connects TRBV5-1 to TRBJ1-1; D ambiguous. CDR1 SGHRS and CDR2 YFSETQ come from the germline V gene. The V end lost 4 bases, the J end lost 0 bases, and 16 bases lay between the germline ends. The CDR3 has 16 residues. The CDR3 region has the DNA TGCGCCAGCAGCCAGCTAAAGACGTATATGAACACTGAAGCTTTCTTT. This encodes CASSQLKTYMNTEAFF.

The chain combines TRBV5-1 with TRBJ1-4; no reliable D call. This CDR3 is 15 amino acids long. The V gene lost 0 bases and the J gene lost 5 bases, with 11 bases spanning the gap. Per the germline V gene, CDR1 is SGHRS and CDR2 is YFSETQ. The CDR3: CASSLAGVTNEKLFF. As DNA, the CDR3 is TGCGCCAGCAGCTTGGCGGGCGTTACCAATGAAAAACTGTTTTTT.

The rearrangement joins TRBV10-1 to TRBJ2-2, with TRBD1 as a possible D gene (6 bases). The germline CDR1 and CDR2 sequences are WNHNN and SYGVQD (reference sequence). The CDR3 contains 16 residues. The V and J ends lost 5 bases and 5 bases respectively, with 18 bases between them. Here the CDR3 DNA reads TGCGCCAGCAGTAAAAGCAGGGGCGGTGGAACCGGGGAGCTGTTTTTT. Protein sequence: CASSKSRGGGTGELFF.

This sequence joins TRBV4-3 and TRBJ1-3, with D perhaps TRBD1 (5 bases). Trimming removed 4 bases at V and 3 bases at J, with 19 bases between. The CDR3 loop spans 17 amino acids. Germline CDR1 and CDR2: LGHNA and YSLEER. CDR3 sequence: CASSPNGRGAFGNTIYF. CDR3 in DNA: TGCGCCAGCAGCCCAAACGGTCGAGGGGCCTTTGGAAACACCATATATTTT.

The genes are TRBV19 and TRBJ2-7, with a tentative D call TRBD1 (5 bases). The V end lost 8 bases, the J end lost 2 bases, and 13 bases lay between the germline ends. The CDR3 totals 13 residues. From germline, CDR1 is LNHDA and CDR2 SQIVND (reference sequence). The CDR3, as DNA: TGTGCCAGTTCAAGGGGCGGAACCTACGAGCAGTACTTC. As protein: CASSRGGTYEQYF.

V usage is TRBV6-1 and J usage is TRBJ1-3; 7 bases agree with TRBD1. Germline-derived CDR1 and CDR2 are MNHNS and SASEGT. V lost 4 bases and J lost 0; bases outside the gene matches: 12. The CDR3 runs to 18 residues. CDR3 nucleotide sequence: TGTGCCAGCAGTGCGCTACAAAATACAGGGGTCTCTGGAAACACCATATATTTT. Translating it yields CASSALQNTGVSGNTIYF.

The genes are TRBV5-4 and TRBJ2-3; 9 nucleotides agree with TRBD2. The germline gives CDR1 SGHNT, CDR2 YYREEE (reference sequence). Trimming cost V 6 bases and J 5 bases; bases outside gene matches: 13. This CDR3 is built from 16 residues. The CDR3 loop is CASMEGGGARIDTQYF. The CDR3 coding sequence is TGTGCCAGCATGGAGGGCGGGGGGGCGCGGATAGATACGCAGTATTTT.

The chain joins TRBV6-6 to TRBJ2-7; 10 nucleotides match TRBD1. CDR1 is MNHNY, CDR2 SVGAGI, per germline (reference sequence). The V segment lost 6 bases and the J segment 2 bases; nucleotides outside the gene matches: 16. This CDR3 contains 18 residues. The CDR3 nucleotides read TGTGCCAGCAGACGATCGGGGGGGCCGGGACAGGGGACCTACGAGCAGTACGTC. Encoded protein: CASRRSGGPGQGTYEQYV.

The chain joins TRBV19 to TRBJ2-7; 8 nucleotides align to TRBD1. The CDR3 length is 14 residues. The V and J ends lost 5 bases and 1 base, in that order; junction bases with no gene match: 4. CDR1 and CDR2 (germline): LNHDA, SQIVND (reference sequence). CDR3 DNA: TGTGCCAGTAGTCCGCGGGACAGGTCCTACGAGCAGTACTTC. It specifies CASSPRDRSYEQYF.

CDR3 DNA: TGTGCCAGCAGCGTGCAGGGGGAAAATTCACCCCTCCACTTT. Its translation is CASSVQGENSPLHF. The chain employs TRBV9 and TRBJ1-6, with TRBD1 matching over 7 bases. Germline V lookup: CDR1 SGDLS, CDR2 YYNGEE. This CDR3 has 14 residues. Losses at the gene ends were 2 bases for V and 7 bases for J; bases not matched to a gene: 3.

V gene TRBV30 combines with J gene TRBJ2-1, with TRBD1 matching over 7 bases. The V and J ends lost 0 bases and 6 bases, in that order; junction bases with no gene match: 5. The CDR3 length is 14 residues. Germline-derived CDR1 and CDR2 are GTSNPN and SVGIG (reference sequence). The CDR3 DNA follows: TGTGCCTGGAGTGTACGACGGGACAGCAATGAGCAGTTCTTC. Encoded protein: CAWSVRRDSNEQFF.